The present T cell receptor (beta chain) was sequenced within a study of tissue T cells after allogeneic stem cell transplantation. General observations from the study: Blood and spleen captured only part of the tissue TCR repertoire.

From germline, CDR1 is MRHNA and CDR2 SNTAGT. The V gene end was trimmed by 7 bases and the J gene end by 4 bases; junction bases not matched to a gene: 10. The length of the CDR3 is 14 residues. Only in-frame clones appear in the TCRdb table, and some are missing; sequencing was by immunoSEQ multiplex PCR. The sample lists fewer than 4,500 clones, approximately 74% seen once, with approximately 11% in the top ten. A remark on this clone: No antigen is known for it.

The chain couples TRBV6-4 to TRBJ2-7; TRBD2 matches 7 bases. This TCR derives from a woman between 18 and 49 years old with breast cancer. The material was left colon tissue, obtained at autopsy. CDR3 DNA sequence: TGTGCCAGCACCCCACCGGGGGAGGGGTACGAGCAGTACTTC. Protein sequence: CASTPPGEGYEQYF.